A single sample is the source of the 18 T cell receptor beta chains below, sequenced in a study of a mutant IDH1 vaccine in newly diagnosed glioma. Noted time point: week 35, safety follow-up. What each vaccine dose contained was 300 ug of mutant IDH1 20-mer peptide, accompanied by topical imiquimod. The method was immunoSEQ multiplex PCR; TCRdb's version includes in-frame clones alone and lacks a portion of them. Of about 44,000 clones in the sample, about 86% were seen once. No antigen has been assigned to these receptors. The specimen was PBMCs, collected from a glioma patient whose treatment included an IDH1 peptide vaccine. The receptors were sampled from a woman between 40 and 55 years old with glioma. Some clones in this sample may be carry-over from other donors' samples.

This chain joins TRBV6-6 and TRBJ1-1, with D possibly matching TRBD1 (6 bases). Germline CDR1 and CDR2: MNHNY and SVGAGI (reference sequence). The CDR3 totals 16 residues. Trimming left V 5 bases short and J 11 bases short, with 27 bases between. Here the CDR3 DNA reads TGTGCCAGCAGTCTCCTTAAAGGGGGGCGAGGTGAAGATGCTTTCTTT. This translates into CASSLLKGGRGEDAFF.

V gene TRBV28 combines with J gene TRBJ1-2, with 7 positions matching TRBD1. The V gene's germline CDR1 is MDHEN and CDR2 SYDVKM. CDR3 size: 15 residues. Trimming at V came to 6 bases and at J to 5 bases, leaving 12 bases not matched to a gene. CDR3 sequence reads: CASSLSDRVGYGYTF. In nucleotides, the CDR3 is TGTGCCAGCAGCCTCAGCGACAGGGTAGGATATGGCTACACCTTC.

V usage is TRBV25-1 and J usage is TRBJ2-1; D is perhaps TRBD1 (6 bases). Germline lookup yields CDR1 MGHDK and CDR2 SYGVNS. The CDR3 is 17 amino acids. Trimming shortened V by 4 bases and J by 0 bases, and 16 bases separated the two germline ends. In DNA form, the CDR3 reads TGTGCCAGCAGTGGGGGGCAGCCATCGAGCTCCTACAATGAGCAGTTCTTC. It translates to CASSGGQPSSSYNEQFF. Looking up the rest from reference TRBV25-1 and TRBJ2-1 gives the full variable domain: EADIYQTPRYLVIGTGKKITLECSQTMGHDKMYWYQQDPGMELHLIHYSYGVNSTEKGDLSSESTVSRIRTEHFPLTLESARPSHTSQYLCASSGGQPSSSYNEQFFGPGTRLTVL.

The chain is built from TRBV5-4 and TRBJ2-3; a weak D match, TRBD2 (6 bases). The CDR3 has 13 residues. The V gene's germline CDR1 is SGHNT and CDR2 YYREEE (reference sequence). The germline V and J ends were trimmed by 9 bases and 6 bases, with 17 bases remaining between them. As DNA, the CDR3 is TGTGCCACCTCGGGGGAAAGGGTGGATACGCAGTATTTT. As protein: CATSGERVDTQYF.

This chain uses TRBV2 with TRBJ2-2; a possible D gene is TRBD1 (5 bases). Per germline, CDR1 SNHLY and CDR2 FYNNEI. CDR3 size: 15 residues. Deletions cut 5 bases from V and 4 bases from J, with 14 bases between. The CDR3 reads CASSRVQGSTGELFF. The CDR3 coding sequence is TGTGCCAGCAGTCGGGTTCAGGGTAGCACCGGGGAGCTGTTTTTT.

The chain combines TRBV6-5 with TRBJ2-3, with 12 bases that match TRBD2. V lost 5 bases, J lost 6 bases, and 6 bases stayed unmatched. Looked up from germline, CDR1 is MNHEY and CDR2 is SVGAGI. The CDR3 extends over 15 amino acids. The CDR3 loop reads CASSRLAGEHDTQYF. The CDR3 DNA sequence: TGTGCCAGCAGTAGACTAGCGGGGGAACACGATACGCAGTATTTT.

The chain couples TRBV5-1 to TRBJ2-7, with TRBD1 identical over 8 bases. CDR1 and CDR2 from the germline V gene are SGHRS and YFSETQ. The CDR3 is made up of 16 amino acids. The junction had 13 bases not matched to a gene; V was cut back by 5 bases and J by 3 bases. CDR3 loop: CASSLSTGGTYYEQYF. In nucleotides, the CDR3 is TGCGCCAGCAGTCTTTCCACAGGGGGGACTTACTACGAGCAGTACTTC.

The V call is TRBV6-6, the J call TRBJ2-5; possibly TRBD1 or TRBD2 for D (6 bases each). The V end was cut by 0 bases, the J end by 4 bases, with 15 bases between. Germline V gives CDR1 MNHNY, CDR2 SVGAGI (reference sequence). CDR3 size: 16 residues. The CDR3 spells CASSYSSGAGRETQYF. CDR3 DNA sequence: TGTGCCAGCAGTTACTCTTCGGGGGCAGGGAGAGAGACCCAGTACTTC.

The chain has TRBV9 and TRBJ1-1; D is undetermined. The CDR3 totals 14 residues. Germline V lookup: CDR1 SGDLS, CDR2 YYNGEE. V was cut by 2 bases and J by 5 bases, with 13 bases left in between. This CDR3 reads CASSVMIGGTEAFF. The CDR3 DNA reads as TGTGCCAGCAGCGTTATGATAGGAGGGACTGAAGCTTTCTTT.

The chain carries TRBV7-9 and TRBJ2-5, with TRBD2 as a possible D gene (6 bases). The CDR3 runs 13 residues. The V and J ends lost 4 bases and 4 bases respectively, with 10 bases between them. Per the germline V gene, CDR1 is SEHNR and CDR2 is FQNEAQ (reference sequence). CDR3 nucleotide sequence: TGTGCCAGCAGCTCCTTGGGGGGAGAGACCCAGTACTTC. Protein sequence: CASSSLGGETQYF.

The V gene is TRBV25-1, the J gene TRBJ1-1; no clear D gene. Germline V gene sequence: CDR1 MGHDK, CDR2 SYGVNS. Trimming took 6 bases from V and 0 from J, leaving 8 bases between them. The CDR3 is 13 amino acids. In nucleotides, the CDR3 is TGTGCCAGCAGCCCGGGCATGAACACTGAAGCTTTCTTT. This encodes CASSPGMNTEAFF. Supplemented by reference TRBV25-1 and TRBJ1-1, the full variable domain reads EADIYQTPRYLVIGTGKKITLECSQTMGHDKMYWYQQDPGMELHLIHYSYGVNSTEKGDLSSESTVSRIRTEHFPLTLESARPSHTSQYLCASSPGMNTEAFFGQGTRLTVV.

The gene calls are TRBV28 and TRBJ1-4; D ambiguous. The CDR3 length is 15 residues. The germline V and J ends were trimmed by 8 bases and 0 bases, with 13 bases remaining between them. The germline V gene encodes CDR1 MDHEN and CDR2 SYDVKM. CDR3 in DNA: TGTGCCAGCGGTTCTCCCAGGCCAACTAATGAAAAACTGTTTTTT. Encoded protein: CASGSPRPTNEKLFF.

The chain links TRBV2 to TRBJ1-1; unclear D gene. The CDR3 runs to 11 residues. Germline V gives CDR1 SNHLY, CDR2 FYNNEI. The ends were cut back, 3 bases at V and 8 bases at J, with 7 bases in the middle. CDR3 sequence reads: CASSEVREAFF. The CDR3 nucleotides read TGTGCCAGCAGTGAGGTGCGCGAAGCTTTCTTT.

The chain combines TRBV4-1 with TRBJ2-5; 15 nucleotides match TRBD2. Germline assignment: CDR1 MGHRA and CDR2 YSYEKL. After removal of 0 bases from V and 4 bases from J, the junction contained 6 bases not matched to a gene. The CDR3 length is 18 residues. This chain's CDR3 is CASSQDLGLAGGRETQYF. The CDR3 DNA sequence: TGCGCCAGCAGCCAAGATCTGGGACTAGCGGGAGGTCGAGAGACCCAGTACTTC.

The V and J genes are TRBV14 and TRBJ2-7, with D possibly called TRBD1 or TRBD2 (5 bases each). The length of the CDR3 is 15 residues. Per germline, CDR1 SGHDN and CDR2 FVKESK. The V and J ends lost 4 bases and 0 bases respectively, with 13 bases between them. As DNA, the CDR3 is TGTGCCAGCAGCCTTAACTGGGGGAGCTCCTACGAGCAGTACTTC. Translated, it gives CASSLNWGSSYEQYF. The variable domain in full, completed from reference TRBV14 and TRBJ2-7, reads EAGVTQFPSHSVIEKGQTVTLRCDPISGHDNLYWYRRVMGKEIKFLLHFVKESKQDESGMPNNRFLAERTGGTYSTLKVQPAELEDSGVYFCASSLNWGSSYEQYFGPGTRLTVT.

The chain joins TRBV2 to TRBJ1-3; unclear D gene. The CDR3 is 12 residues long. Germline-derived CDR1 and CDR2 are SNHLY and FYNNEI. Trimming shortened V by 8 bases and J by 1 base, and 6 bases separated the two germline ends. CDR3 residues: CASGLSGNTIYF. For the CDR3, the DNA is TGTGCCAGCGGTTTATCTGGAAACACCATATATTTT.

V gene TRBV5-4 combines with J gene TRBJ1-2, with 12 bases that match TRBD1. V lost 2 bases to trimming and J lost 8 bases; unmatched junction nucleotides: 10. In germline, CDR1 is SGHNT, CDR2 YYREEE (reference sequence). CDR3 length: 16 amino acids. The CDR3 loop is CASSFGDRGPPRGYTF. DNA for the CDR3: TGTGCCAGCAGCTTTGGGGACAGGGGGCCCCCAAGGGGCTACACCTTC. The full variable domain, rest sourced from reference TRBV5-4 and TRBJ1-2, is ETGVTQSPTHLIKTRGQQVTLRCSSQSGHNTVSWYQQALGQGPQFIFQYYREEENGRGNFPPRFSGLQFPNYSSELNVNALELDDSALYLCASSFGDRGPPRGYTFGSGTRLTVV.

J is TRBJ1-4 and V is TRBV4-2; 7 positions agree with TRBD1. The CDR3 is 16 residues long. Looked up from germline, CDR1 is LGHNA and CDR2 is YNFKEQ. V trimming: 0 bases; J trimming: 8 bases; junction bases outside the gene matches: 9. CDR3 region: CASSQDPQGDVEKLFF. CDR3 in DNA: TGTGCCAGCAGCCAAGACCCCCAGGGGGACGTAGAAAAACTGTTTTTT.